The T cell receptor (beta chain) described here comes from a study of cytotoxic CD8 clonotypes in ibrutinib-treated CLL. The study's findings and limits: Higher circulating CD8+ T-cell counts strongly accompanied higher baseline clonality, above age-matched healthy donors. At progression, clonality fell back toward baseline after rising at ibrutinib response. Public clonotypes, rarely seen, contracted or held steady on treatment.

TCRdb keeps only in-frame clones here, not all; method: immunoSEQ multiplex PCR. The table records some 140,000 clones, 85% to 95% of them present only once. Germline assignment: CDR1 MNHEY and CDR2 SMNVEV (reference sequence). Trimming removed 3 bases at V and 5 bases at J, with 10 bases between. The CDR3 has 14 residues. For this clone: Its cognate antigen is unknown.

The clonotype originates from a human donor with chronic lymphocytic leukemia. Material: PBMCs, obtained after 12 months of ibrutinib treatment. The chain recombines TRBV27 with TRBJ2-2; unclear D gene. The DNA of the CDR3 is TGTGCCAGCAGTTTCGGTGTGGAGACCGGGGAGCTGTTTTTT. Amino acids: CASSFGVETGELFF.